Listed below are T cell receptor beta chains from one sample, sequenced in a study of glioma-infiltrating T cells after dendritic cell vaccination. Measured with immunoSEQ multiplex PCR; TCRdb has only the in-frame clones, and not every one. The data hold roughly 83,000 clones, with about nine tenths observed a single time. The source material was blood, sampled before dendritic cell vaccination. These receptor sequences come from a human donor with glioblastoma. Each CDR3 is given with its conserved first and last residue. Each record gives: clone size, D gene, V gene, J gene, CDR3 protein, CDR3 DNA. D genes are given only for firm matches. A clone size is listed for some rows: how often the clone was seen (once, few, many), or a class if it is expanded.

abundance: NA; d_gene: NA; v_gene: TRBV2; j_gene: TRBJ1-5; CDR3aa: CASSESRKSNQPQHF; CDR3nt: TGTGCCAGCAGTGAATCCAGGAAAAGCAATCAGCCCCAGCATTTT
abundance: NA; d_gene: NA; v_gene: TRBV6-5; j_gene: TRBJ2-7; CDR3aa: CASTTSYEQYF; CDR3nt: TGTGCCAGCACCACTTCCTACGAGCAGTACTTC
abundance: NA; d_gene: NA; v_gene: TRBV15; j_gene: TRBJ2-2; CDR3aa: CATSRDPQRLNTGELFF; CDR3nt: TGTGCCACCAGCAGAGATCCCCAGCGCCTGAACACCGGGGAGCTGTTTTTT
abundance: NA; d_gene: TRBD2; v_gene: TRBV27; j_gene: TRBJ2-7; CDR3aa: CTSSPSGSPHEQYF; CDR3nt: TGTACCAGCAGTCCTAGCGGGAGTCCCCACGAGCAGTACTTC
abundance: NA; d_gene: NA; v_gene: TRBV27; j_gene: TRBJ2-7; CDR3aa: CASSLSTKLSYEQYF; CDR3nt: TGTGCCAGCAGTTTATCAACGAAACTCTCCTACGAGCAGTACTTC
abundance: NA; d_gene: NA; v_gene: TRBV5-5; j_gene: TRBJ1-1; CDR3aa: CASSGAGGNTEAFF; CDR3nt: TGTGCCAGCAGCGGGGCGGGGGGGAACACTGAAGCTTTCTTT
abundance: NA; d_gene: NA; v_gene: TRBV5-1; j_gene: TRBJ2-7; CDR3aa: CASSHQENYEQYF; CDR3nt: TGCGCCAGCAGCCACCAGGAAAACTACGAGCAGTACTTC
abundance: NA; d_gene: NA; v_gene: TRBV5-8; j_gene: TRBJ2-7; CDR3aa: CASSPGLYEQYF; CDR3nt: TGTGCCAGCAGCCCCGGTCTTTACGAGCAGTACTTC
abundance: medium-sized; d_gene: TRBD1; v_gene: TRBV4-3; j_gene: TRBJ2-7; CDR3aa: CASSQGGQGYEQYF; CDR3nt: TGCGCCAGCAGCCAAGGTGGACAGGGATACGAGCAGTACTTC
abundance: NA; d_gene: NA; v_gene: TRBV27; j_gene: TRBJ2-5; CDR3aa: CASSGMGKTQYF; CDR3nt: TGTGCCAGCAGCGGGATGGGGAAGACCCAGTACTTC
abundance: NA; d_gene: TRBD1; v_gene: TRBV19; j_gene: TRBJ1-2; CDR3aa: CASLGPSDREANYGYTF; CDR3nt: TGTGCCAGTCTGGGGCCCTCAGACAGGGAAGCTAACTATGGCTACACCTTC
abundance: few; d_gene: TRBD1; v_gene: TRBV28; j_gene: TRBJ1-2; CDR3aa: CASSSPGQGFHGYTF; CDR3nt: TGTGCCAGCAGTTCCCCGGGACAGGGGTTCCATGGCTACACCTTC
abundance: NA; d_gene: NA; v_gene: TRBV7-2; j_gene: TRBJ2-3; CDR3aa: CASSLASRATSTDTQYF; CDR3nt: TGTGCCAGCAGCTTAGCGTCGCGGGCGACTAGCACAGATACGCAGTATTTT
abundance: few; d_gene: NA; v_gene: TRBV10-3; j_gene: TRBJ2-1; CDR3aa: CAISASSNEQFF; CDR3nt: TGTGCCATCAGTGCTAGCTCCAATGAGCAGTTCTTC
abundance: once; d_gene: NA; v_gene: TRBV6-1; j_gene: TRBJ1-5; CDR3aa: CASRAMRGRDQPQHF; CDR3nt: TGTGCCAGCAGGGCCATGAGGGGGAGGGATCAGCCCCAGCATTTT
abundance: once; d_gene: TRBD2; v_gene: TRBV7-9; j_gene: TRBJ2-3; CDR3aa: CASSWSGTSGGVDTQYF; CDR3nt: TGTGCCAGCAGCTGGTCCGGGACTAGCGGGGGTGTAGATACGCAGTATTTT
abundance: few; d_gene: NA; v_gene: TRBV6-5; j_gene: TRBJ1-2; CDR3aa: CASSYGEGSRLYGYTF; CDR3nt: TGTGCCAGCAGTTACGGGGAGGGGTCTAGGCTCTATGGCTACACCTTC